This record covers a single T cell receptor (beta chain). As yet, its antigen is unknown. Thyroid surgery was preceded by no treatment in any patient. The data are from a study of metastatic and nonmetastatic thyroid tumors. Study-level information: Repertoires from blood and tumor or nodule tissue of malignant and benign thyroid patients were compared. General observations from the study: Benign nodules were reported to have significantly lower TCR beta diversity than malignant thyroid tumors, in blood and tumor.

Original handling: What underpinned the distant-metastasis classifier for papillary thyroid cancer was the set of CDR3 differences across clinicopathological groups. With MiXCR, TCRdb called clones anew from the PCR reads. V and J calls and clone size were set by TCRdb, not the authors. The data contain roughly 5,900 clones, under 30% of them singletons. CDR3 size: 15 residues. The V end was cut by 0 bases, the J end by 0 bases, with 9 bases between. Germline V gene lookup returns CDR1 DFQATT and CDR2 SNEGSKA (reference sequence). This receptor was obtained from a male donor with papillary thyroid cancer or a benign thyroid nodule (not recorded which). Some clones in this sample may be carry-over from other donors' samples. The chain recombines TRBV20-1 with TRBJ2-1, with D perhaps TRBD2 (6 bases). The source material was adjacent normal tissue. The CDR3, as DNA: TGCAGTGCTAGAGATCTGGGGGGCTCCTACAATGAGCAGTTCTTC. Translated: CSARDLGGSYNEQFF.